The clone carrying this T cell receptor beta chain occurred many times. Its antigen remains unidentified. The investigators amplified TCR beta CDR3 regions from RNA transcripts. TCR CDR3 underwent first-round RT-PCR with the HTBI primer set. TCRdb reprocessed the multiplex PCR reads with MiXCR, giving one entry per CDR3 protein. The sample has hundreds of thousands of distinct CDR3 sequences, 15% to 18% seen once; the top ten hold about a quarter. Blood dates from first hyperthyroidism diagnosis, before any ophthalmopathy symptoms. The record originates from a study of T cells in Graves' hyperthyroidism and ophthalmopathy. Study-wide background: Initial diagnosis, before any treatment, was when peripheral blood was collected.

Whole-study results and caveats: Most clonotypes expanded in thyroid above 0.001 were likewise present in blood. Model-based prediction identified ophthalmopathy a median roughly 5.9 months prior to its onset.

The source is a woman under 30 with Graves' hyperthyroidism that later progressed to Graves' ophthalmopathy. Sequencing was done on a sample of blood.

The CDR3 nucleotides read TGTGCCAGCAGTTCCACCTCTCCATCGCAGTATTTT. It is translated as CASSSTSPSQYF. The chain has TRBV6-1 and TRBJ2-3; D unclear. The germline CDR1 and CDR2 sequences are MNHNS and SASEGT. Trimming took off 5 bases at V and 10 bases at J, with 13 bases between the two ends. The CDR3 contains 12 residues.